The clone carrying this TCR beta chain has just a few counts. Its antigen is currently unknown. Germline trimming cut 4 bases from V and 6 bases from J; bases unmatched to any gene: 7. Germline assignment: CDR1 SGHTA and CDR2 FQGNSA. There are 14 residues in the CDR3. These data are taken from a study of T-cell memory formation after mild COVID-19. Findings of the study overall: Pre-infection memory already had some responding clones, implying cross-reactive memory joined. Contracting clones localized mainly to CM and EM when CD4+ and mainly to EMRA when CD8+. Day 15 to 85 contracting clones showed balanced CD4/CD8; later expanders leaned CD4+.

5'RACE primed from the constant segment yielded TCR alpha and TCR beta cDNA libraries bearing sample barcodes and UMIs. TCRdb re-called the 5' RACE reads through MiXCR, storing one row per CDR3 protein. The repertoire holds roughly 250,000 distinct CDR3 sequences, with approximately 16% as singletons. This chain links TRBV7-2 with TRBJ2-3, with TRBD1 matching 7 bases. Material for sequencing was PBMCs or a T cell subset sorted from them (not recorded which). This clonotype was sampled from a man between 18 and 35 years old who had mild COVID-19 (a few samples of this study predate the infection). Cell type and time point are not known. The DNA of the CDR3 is TGTGCCAGCAGCTCGGGGACAGCCTGGGATACGCAGTATTTT. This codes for CASSSGTAWDTQYF.